Listed below are T cell receptor beta chains from one sample, sequenced in a study of post-analysis software for immune sequencing data. One entry per CDR3 protein, called by TCRdb with MiXCR from the PCR reads. Of 740,000 or so distinct CDR3 sequences listed, about 53% were seen once; the top ten hold over 4%. What was sequenced was blood. The receptors derive from a girl aged 5-17 years with multiple sclerosis. Each CDR3 is given with its conserved first and last residue. The D gene is left open where the match is weak. The size entry is marked missing in some rows and otherwise reads once, few, many or a size class.

abundance,j_gene,d_gene,v_gene,CDR3nt,CDR3aa
few,TRBJ2-1,-,TRBV9,TGTGCCAGCAGCGTATTGGGGGCAGCCTACAATGAGCAGTTCTTC,CASSVLGAAYNEQFF
few,TRBJ2-3,-,TRBV5-1,TGCGCCAGCAGCACCGGCGCCAGTCTATCCACAGATACGCAGTATTTT,CASSTGASLSTDTQYF
-,TRBJ2-7,-,TRBV5-1,TGCGCCAGCAGCTTGCTCGTTAGCTCCTACGAGCAGTACTTC,CASSLLVSSYEQYF
few,TRBJ2-7,-,TRBV5-1,TGCGCCAGCTCCCCCGGGGCACCCTACGAGCAGTACTTC,CASSPGAPYEQYF
few,TRBJ2-5,-,TRBV9,TGTGCCAGCAGCGTAGGGGAGGCGGGCGAGACCCAGTACTTC,CASSVGEAGETQYF
once,TRBJ2-1,TRBD2,TRBV12-3/TRBV12-4,TGTGCCAGCAGTTTATCAGGGCCTAGCGGGAACAATGAGCAGTTCTTC,CASSLSGPSGNNEQFF
-,TRBJ2-7,-,TRBV20-1,TGCAGTGCTAGAGAGCGTAGTAGGGACACAACCTTCCTCTACGAGCAGTACTTC,CSARERSRDTTFLYEQYF
many,TRBJ2-7,-,TRBV4-1,TGCGCCAGCAGCCCCTCGAGCGACAGGTCCGAGCAGTACTTC,CASSPSSDRSEQYF
-,TRBJ2-3,TRBD2,TRBV29-1,TGCAGCGTCCGGACTAGCGGGGGCGCAGGATGGACAGATACGCAGTATTTT,CSVRTSGGAGWTDTQYF
few,TRBJ2-3,-,TRBV13,TGTGCCAGCAGCGGGAGAGAAGGCCGGAGGAGCACAGATACGCAGTATTTT,CASSGREGRRSTDTQYF
-,TRBJ2-7,-,TRBV5-1,TGCGCCAGCAGCCTGGGGTCAGGCTCTGGAAACGAGCAGTACTTC,CASSLGSGSGNEQYF
-,TRBJ2-5,-,TRBV3-1,TGTGCCAGCAGCCAAGATTGGGTCATCCAAGAGACCCAGTACTTC,CASSQDWVIQETQYF
-,TRBJ2-7,-,TRBV6-1,TGTGCCAGCAGAACACCGGGACTTGGACTGGAGCAGTACTTC,CASRTPGLGLEQYF
-,TRBJ2-1,-,TRBV5-1,TGCGCCAGCAGCTTGGCAACGGGGAGCTCCTACAATGAGCAGTTCTTC,CASSLATGSSYNEQFF
-,TRBJ2-1,TRBD1,TRBV24-1,TGTGCCACCAGTGATGGGGGACAGGGGGTCAATGAGCAGTTCTTC,CATSDGGQGVNEQFF
few,TRBJ2-7,-,TRBV29-1,TGCAGCGTTGGGCCGCCAAACGAGCAGTACTTC,CSVGPPNEQYF
-,TRBJ2-3,-,TRBV12-3/TRBV12-4,TGTGCCAGCAGTTTGCGTGGGTCAGGCACAGATACGCAGTATTTT,CASSLRGSGTDTQYF